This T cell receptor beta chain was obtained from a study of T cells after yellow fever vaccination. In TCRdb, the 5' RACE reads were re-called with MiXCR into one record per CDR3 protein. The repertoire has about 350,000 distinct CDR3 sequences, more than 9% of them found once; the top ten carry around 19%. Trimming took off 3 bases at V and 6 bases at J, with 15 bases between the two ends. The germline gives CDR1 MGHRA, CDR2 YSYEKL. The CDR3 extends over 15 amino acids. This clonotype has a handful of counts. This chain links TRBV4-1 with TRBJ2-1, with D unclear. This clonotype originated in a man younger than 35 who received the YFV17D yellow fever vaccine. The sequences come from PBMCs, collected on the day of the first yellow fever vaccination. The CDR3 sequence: CASSQGNGRPNEQFF. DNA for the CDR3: TGCGCCAGCAGCCAGGGAAACGGACGACCCAATGAGCAGTTCTTC.